Listed below are T cell receptor beta chains from one sample, sequenced in a study of beta chain features in type 1 diabetes. Generated by immunoSEQ multiplex PCR, the TCRdb table keeps only in-frame clones and is missing some. The sample consists of a few hundred thousand clones, roughly 13% of them appearing once. Sequencing was done on a sample of naive CD4+ T cells from blood. The receptors stem from a woman aged 18-29 years with type 1 diabetes. Both conserved end residues are part of each CDR3. A clone size is listed for some rows: how often the clone was seen (once, few, many), or a class if it is expanded.

size | V | CDR3
. | TRBV5-1 | CASSALAVRSSTDTQYF
. | TRBV5-1 | CASSLDSDLAKNIQYF
few | TRBV2 | CASIYRLAEPTQKADTQYF
. | TRBV11-3 | CASSSGGLAGVLAKNIQYF
few | TRBV9 | CASSVASGGYTF
few | TRBV6-5 | CASSSEGAMNTEAFF
. | TRBV5-4 | CASSLKQRPGGGDTQYF
few | TRBV5-5 | CASSSDTGANVLTF
few | TRBV28 | CASSLWKIGGGANYGYTF
. | TRBV30 | CACTGAGNQPQHF
few | TRBV25-1 | CASSEDRERGYTF
. | TRBV27 | CASSPRGREGEKLFF
. | TRBV28 | CASSTAESRLIGYTF
. | TRBV10-3 | CAISESQGLAGYNEQFF
few | TRBV29-1 | CSADYYGTGGLSGYTF
. | TRBV9 | CASAEGLAGVGEQYF
. | TRBV18 | CASSPGTSGSWNEQYF
. | TRBV4-3 | CASSQGPGLAGERAYNEQFF
few | TRBV7-9 | CASSLTSPYNEQFF
. | TRBV19 | CASSIPSEKLFF
few | TRBV19 | CASSILDRLNQPQHF
few | TRBV7-2 | CASSLARTVGYTF
. | TRBV21-1 | CASSIGTSGSLSYNEQFF
. | TRBV29-1 | CSVAVLVNTEAFF
. | TRBV28 | CASRPTGREQFF
few | TRBV11-3 | CASSLGHSTGELFF
few | TRBV28 | CASSFHWAGDGQETQYF
. | TRBV7-9 | CASGQGAPTGELFF
. | TRBV7-2 | CASRERQGNYGYTF
. | TRBV30 | CAWSRDSLSQDTQYF
few | TRBV4-2 | CASSRREGSYNEQFF
few | TRBV11-2 | CASSSLGGWTNEKLFF
. | TRBV15 | CATSREGTGGLGEQFF
. | TRBV2 | CASSRRTGLGETQYF
. | TRBV7-8 | CASSRDRASSYEQYF
. | TRBV6-6 | CASSPMRGPATGELFF
few | TRBV4-3 | CASSLSSGSSYNEQFF
. | TRBV30 | CAWSLAARYNEQFF
few | TRBV25-1 | CASSLAGGTEAFF
few | TRBV4-3 | CASSQDGSQPQHF
few | TRBV9 | CASSVVSGGDEQFF
. | TRBV7-6 | CASSPQGQANTGELFF
few | TRBV4-1 | CASSPDRANTGELFF
. | TRBV6-5 | CASTKRGTPQETQYF
once | TRBV28 | CASSPRGLNTEAFF
few | TRBV4-3 | CASSQDGRGRSNYGYTF
. | TRBV6-6 | CASRRDRFYEQYF
. | TRBV28 | CASSPGTDRAEQFF
. | TRBV6-5 | CASSLRDTVTDTQYF
. | TRBV4-1 | CASSLLTSGSHNEQFF
few | TRBV7-2 | CASSLGGGEVNIQYF
. | TRBV30 | CAWSWGGGTDTQYF
few | TRBV30 | CAWKGGSTDTQYF
. | TRBV18 | CASSPRLAVGENEQFF
few | TRBV11-2 | CASSSRGLAFF
. | TRBV28 | CASTLSSHPSGELFF
. | TRBV11-2 | CASSLDPYNEQFF
. | TRBV7-6 | CASSYGQGQGNTEAFF
. | TRBV27 | CASSRTGLTDTQYF